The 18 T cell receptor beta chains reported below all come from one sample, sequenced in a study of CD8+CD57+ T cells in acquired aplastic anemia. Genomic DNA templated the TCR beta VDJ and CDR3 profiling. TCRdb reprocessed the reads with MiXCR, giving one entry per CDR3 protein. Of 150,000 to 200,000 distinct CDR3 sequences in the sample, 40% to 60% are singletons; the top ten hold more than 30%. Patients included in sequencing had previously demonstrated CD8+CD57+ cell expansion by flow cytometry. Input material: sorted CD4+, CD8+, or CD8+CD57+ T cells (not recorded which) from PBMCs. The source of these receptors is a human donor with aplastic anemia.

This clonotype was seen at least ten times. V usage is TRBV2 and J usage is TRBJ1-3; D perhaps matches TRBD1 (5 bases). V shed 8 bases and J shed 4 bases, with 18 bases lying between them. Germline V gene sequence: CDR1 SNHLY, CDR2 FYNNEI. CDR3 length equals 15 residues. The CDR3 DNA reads TGTGCCAGCGGGATGGGGGACCTAAGCGGAAACACCATATATTTT. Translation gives CASGMGDLSGNTIYF.

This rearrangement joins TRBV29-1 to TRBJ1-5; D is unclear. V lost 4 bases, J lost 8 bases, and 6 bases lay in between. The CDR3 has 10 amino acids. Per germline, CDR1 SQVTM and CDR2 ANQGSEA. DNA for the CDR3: TGCAGCGTTGGAAATGAGCCCCAGCATTTT. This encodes CSVGNEPQHF.

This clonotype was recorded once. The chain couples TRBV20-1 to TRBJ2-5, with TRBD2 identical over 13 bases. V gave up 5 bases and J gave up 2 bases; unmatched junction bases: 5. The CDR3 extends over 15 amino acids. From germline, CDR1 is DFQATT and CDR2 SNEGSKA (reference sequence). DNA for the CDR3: TGCAGTGCTTGCGGGACTAGCGGGGAACAAGAGACCCAGTACTTC. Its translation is CSACGTSGEQETQYF.

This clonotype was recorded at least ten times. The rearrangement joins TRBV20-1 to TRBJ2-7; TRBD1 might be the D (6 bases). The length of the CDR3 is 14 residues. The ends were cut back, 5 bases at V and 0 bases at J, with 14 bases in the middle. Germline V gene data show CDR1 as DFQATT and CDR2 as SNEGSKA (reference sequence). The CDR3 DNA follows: TGCAGTGCTTCCGGGACACGGAGCTCCTACGAGCAGTACTTC. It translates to CSASGTRSSYEQYF.

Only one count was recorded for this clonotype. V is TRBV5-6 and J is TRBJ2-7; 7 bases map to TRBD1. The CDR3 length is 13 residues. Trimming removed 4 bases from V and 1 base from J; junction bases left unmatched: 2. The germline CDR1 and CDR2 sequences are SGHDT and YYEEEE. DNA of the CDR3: TGTGCCAGCAGCGCGACAGGGTCCTACGAGCAGTACTTC. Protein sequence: CASSATGSYEQYF.

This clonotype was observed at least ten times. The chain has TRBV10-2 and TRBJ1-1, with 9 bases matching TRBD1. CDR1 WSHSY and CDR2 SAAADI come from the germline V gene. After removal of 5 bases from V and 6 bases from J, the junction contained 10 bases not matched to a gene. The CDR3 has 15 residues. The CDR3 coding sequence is TGCGCCAGCAGTCTAGGCACAGGGGGCTTACCTGAAGCTTTCTTT. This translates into CASSLGTGGLPEAFF.

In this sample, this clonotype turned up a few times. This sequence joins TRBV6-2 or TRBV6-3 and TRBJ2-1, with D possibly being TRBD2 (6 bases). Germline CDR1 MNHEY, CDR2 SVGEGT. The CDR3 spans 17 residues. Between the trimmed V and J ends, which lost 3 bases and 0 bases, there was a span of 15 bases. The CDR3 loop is CASSYGGVWGSYNEQFF. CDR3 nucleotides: TGTGCCAGCAGTTATGGCGGGGTATGGGGCTCCTACAATGAGCAGTTCTTC.

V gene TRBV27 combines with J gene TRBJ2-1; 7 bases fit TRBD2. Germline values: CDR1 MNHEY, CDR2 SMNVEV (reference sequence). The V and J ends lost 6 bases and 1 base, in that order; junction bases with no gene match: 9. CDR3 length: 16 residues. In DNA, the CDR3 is TGTGCCAGCAGCCCAGGGCGGGAGACGTCCTACAATGAGCAGTTCTTC. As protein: CASSPGRETSYNEQFF.

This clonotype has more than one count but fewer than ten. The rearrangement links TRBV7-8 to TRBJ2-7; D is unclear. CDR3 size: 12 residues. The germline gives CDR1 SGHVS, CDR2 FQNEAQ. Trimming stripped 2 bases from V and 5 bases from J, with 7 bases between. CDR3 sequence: CASSLIRHEQYF. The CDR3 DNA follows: TGTGCCAGCAGCTTAATTCGCCACGAGCAGTACTTC.

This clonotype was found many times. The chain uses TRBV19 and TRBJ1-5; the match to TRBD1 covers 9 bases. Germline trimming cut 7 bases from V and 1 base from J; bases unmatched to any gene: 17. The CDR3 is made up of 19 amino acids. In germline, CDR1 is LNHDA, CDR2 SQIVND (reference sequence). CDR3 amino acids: CASKKNLLGTGRSNQPQHF. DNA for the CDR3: TGTGCCAGTAAGAAGAACCTCCTTGGGACAGGGAGGAGCAATCAGCCCCAGCATTTT.

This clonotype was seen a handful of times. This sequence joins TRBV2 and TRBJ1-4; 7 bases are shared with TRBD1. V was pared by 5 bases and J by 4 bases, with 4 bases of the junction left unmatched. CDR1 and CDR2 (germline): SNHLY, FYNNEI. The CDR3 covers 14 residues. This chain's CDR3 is CASSRQGVNEKLFF. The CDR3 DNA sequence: TGTGCCAGCAGTAGACAGGGAGTTAATGAAAAACTGTTTTTT.

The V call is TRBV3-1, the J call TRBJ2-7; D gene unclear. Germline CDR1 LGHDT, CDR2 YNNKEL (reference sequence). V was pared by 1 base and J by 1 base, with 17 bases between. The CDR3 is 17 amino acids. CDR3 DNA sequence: TGTGCCAGCAGCCAAGTCGCCAGGCACAGAGATTCCTACGAGCAGTACTTC. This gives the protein CASSQVARHRDSYEQYF.

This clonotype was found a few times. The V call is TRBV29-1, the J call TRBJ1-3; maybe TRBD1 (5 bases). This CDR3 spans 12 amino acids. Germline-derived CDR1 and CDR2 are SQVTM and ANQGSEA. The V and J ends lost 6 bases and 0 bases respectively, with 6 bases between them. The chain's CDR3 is CSVGTSGNTIYF. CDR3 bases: TGCAGCGTAGGGACCTCTGGAAACACCATATATTTT.

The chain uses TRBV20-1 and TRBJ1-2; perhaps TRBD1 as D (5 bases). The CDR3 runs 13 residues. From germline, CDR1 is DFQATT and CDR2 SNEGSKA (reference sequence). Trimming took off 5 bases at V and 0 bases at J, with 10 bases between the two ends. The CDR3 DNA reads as TGCAGTGCTCGTTTAGGGGCTAACTATGGCTACACCTTC. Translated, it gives CSARLGANYGYTF.

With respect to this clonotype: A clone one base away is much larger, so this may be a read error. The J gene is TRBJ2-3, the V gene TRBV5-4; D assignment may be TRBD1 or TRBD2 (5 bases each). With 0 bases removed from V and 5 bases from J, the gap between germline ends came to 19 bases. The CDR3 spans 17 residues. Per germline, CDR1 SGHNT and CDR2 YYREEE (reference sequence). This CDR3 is CASSLGPFWGIIDTQYF. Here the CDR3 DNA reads TGTGCCAGCAGCTTGGGACCCTTCTGGGGGATCATAGATACGCAGTATTTT.

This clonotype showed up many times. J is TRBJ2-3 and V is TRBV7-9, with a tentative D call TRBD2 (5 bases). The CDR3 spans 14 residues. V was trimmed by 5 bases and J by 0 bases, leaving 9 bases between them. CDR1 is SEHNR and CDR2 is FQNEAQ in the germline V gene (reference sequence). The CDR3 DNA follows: TGTGCCAGCAGCGAACTAGAAAGCACAGATACGCAGTATTTT. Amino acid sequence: CASSELESTDTQYF.

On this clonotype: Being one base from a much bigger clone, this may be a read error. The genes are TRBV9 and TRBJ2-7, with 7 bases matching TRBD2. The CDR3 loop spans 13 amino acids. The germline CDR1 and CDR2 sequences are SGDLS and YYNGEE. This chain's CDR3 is CTSSGTSPGEQYF. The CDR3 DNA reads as TGTACCAGCAGCGGGACTTCCCCTGGGGAGCAGTACTTC.

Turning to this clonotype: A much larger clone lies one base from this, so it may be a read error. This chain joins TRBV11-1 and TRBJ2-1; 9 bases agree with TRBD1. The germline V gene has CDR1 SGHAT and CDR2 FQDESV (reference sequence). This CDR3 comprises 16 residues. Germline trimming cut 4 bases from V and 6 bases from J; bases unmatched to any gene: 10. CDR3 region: CASSSQTGGFGNEQFF. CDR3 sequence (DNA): TGTGCCAGCAGCTCCCAAACAGGGGGCTTTGGCAATGAGCAGTTCTTC.